This TCR beta chain was captured in a study of blood T cell repertoires in COVID-19. Study details: Acute and convalescent COVID-19 specimens originated in the United States, Italy and Spain.

How the authors handled the data: From reference gene primer amplification, estimates of nucleated cell counts were derived. The protocol was immunoSEQ multiplex PCR, while the TCRdb copy is restricted to in-frame clones and leaves out a portion. For V, J and clone size, that table is used; D and trimming come from the DNA. The sample lists roughly 190,000 clones; under 80% were seen once. This CDR3 spans 16 amino acids. The germline CDR1 and CDR2 sequences are SEHNR and FQNEAQ (reference sequence). The ends were cut back, 1 base at V and 1 base at J, with 13 bases in the middle. Sequenced: peripheral blood. This clonotype was sampled from a woman between 45 and 65 years old with acute or convalescent COVID-19. The chain joins TRBV7-9 to TRBJ1-1; tentatively, D is TRBD1 (6 bases). CDR3 protein: CASSLDPQTGNTEAFF. The DNA of the CDR3 is TGTGCCAGCAGCTTAGATCCCCAGACAGGGAACACTGAAGCTTTCTTT.